This record covers a single T cell receptor beta chain. Antigen: not known. This entry comes from a study of siplizumab effects on memory and regulatory T cells. TCRdb keeps only in-frame clones here, not all; method: immunoSEQ multiplex PCR. The sample holds about 97,000 clones, 85% to 95% seen once. The CDR3 contains 15 residues. With V trimmed by 1 base and J by 7 bases, 1 base remained unmatched. Germline V gene sequence: CDR1 KGHSH, CDR2 LQKENI. Notes on the study in general: Naive T cells were seen as more diverse than memory cells and as major alloresponse contributors.

Sequenced sample: non-Treg CD4+ T cells sorted from blood. This receptor was obtained from a human donor in good health. The V call is TRBV18, the J call TRBJ2-2; 12 positions match TRBD2. CDR3 in amino acids: CASSPLGLAGGELFF. In DNA form, the CDR3 reads TGTGCCAGCTCACCACTGGGACTAGCGGGCGGGGAGCTGTTTTTT.